This T cell receptor beta chain was recovered during a study of cytomegalovirus exposure and HLA in healthy donors (dated by TCRdb to the late 2010s). Concerning the study at large: In an earlier analysis of 550 to 750 of the donors, 276 Gb of sequence data and some 120 million unique TCR beta sequences from 180 million or so T cells were reported. About 320 gigabases of sequencing data and tens of millions of unique TCR sequences were included in an early release covering several hundred HLA-typed donors. The genetic ancestry cluster associated with self-reported Caucasian donors included 81% of the roughly 390 genotyped donors. The aim of the study was to test whether cataloging public T cell receptors could identify signatures of past pathogen exposure. The study profiled the T cell repertoires of approximately 700 subjects by immunosequencing and related them to cytomegalovirus serostatus. A separate validation cohort of approximately 130 different subjects was used in addition to the roughly 700-subject first cohort. To predict cytomegalovirus infection status, the study brought together high-throughput TCR immunosequencing, statistical association of individual TCRs with disease status, and machine learning. A later analysis re-analyzed previously published TCR beta repertoires from approximately 670 donors and added high-resolution HLA genotyping to study TCR occurrence patterns. Rather than using new phenotypic data, the later analysis identified candidate immune exposures from TCR beta sequences and from how often those sequences occurred across donors. An earlier analysis of about 600 of the donors used high-throughput TCR beta sequencing to judge whether each TCR beta V gene segment behaved as functional or pseudogenic. Donor age, sex, ethnicity and CMV serostatus were compiled together with the repertoire data. Genome-wide SNP genotypes for about 65% of the roughly 700 donors were used in a later genetic analysis, which treated that subset as a discovery cohort. Every repertoire in the discovery cohort had been generated on one and the same sequencing platform. HLA typing covered class I and class II loci at four-digit resolution. The number of typed donors differed by locus: roughly 629-630 for A, B, C, DRB1 and DQB1; approximately 530 for DQA1; 606 for DPA1; and roughly 490 for DPB1. Roughly 5 DR-DQ haplotypes were handled as single units for association and clustering, since linkage in the cohort was strong. Among about 390 genotyped donors of the cohort, an average of around 240,000 unique TCR beta nucleotide sequences were sequenced per donor, roughly a sixth of them non-productive. General study outcomes and caveats: The 87-base-pair reads could not distinguish some IMGT-functional V segments, including TRBV6-2 and TRBV6-3, so those segments were excluded. According to a later analysis, TCR association rates differed among HLA loci, with DRB1 alleles showing the most associated TCRs and HLA-C alleles showing the fewest. In a later analysis, several top co-occurrence clusters were reported to appear linked to parvovirus B19, influenza, CMV and Epstein-Barr virus. A later genetic analysis associated a missense DCLRE1C variant with V-gene and J-gene trimming of TCR beta chains, and an independent cohort replicated the association. An earlier analysis of approximately 570 of the donors showed that most TCR beta V segments appeared in productive rearrangements either about 87% or about 30% of the time, which broadly matched IMGT annotations. CMV serostatus was the only immune exposure information available for the cohort. Compared with the approximately 710-donor mean, donors in an Asian-associated ancestry cluster had fewer N-insertions in productive TCRs, according to a later genetic analysis. Strong co-occurrence of HLA alleles, especially DR and DQ, made assigning TCR associations to individual alleles difficult. In a later analysis, 15,000 to 20,000 TCR beta sequences were associated with specific HLA alleles at a false discovery rate of 0.05. The earlier analysis of 587 of the donors excluded over 15 rarely observed V segments, including chromosome 9 orphons, because counts were too low. A few of the identified cytomegalovirus-associated TCR beta chains were confirmed in vitro to be specific for cytomegalovirus antigens. A cluster of highly shared sequence variants was judged likely to be a technical artifact of the sequencing pipeline. The classifier was reported to diagnose cytomegalovirus status with high specificity and sensitivity in both the original cohort and the validation cohort. While some public TCRs were present in many individuals, most TCR sequences turned up only very rarely across donors. Linkage disequilibrium might explain the correlated functional status among segregating V segments, but an unknown experimental factor could not be excluded. A later analysis found that HLA-associated TCR beta chains were more clonally expanded and had lower generation probabilities than equally common non-associated chains. A total of about 180 TCR beta chains were listed by the study as associated with cytomegalovirus. A further reported finding was that TCR beta sequences accurately predicted the HLA-A and HLA-B alleles for most subjects in the first cohort. It was suggested by the authors that the approach could potentially be generalized to other disease states and immunological phenotypes. Because HLA typing was missing for some donors at each locus, association tests included only the typed subset. Only TCR beta chains were sequenced in this cohort, and the absence of alpha or paired-chain data limited detectable features. Most CMV-associated TCR beta chains appeared to be HLA-restricted in a later analysis, and the HLA associations seemed to be driven largely by CMV exposure. Roughly uniform sequencing depth across donors was assumed in presence/absence analyses, although this assumption may not hold.

The cohort consisted of 670 or so healthy bone marrow donors. Cohort members were all nominally healthy when sampled, although unrecorded immune exposures were likely present. The donor was CMV seronegative and was included in the group of under 450 seronegative cohort members. Each donor provided a peripheral blood sample, and peripheral blood mononuclear cells were used for TCR beta sequencing. Genomic DNA was extracted from the blood cell samples with the Qiagen DNeasy Blood Extraction Kit. This clone was counted many times. Its specific antigen is unknown. The sample holds no much larger clone one base away, and base qualities are not on file. As encoded in the germline V gene, CDR1 is SGHRS while CDR2 is YFSETQ. CDR3 length: 15 amino acids, cysteine to phenylalanine. This entry keeps only the CDR3 DNA: 45 bases, framed from base 1. V lost 2 bases and J lost 2 bases; the stretch between them is 12 bases long.

Libraries were prepared through the immunoSEQ multiplex PCR assay. A mixture of 60 forward primers for TCR Vbeta segments and 13 reverse primers for TCR Jbeta segments was used in the multiplex PCR. Amplification of the CDR3 region of rearranged TCR beta genes was performed with a multiplex PCR assay on genomic DNA. On the Illumina HiSeq System, the amplified TCR beta libraries were sequenced as 87-base-pair reads. The authors processed their data as follows. Across the 666 repertoires, a later analysis counted some 81 million unique TCR beta chains, around 11 million of which were shared by at least two donors. Raw reads were error-corrected and collapsed into unique sequences by a nearest-neighbor algorithm in which closely related sequences were merged to remove PCR and sequencing errors. Alignment of CDR3 sequences to IMGT reference sequences was used to assign V, D and J gene segments. For a sequence to be retained, a match of at least six nucleotides to both a V gene segment and a J gene segment was required. Rearrangements were classified as productive when the CDR3 lacked stop codons and remained in frame with V and J, and all other rearrangements were classified as non-productive. CDR3 was defined according to IMGT convention as the region running from the second conserved V-encoded cysteine to the conserved J-encoded phenylalanine. The earlier analysis of about 500 of the donors excluded sequences that lacked an unambiguous match to a single V gene segment. In an earlier analysis of 587 of the donors, V segments were called functional above 56.7% productive rearrangements and were called segregating when the between-donor standard deviation exceeded 5%. A statistical classification framework was built to diagnose cytomegalovirus status from the catalog of TCR beta chain sequences. A later analysis assigned V and J genes by comparing TCR nucleotide sequences with IMGT/GENE-DB human TR gene sequences. The TCRdist pipeline was used in a later analysis to assign CDR3 sequences and most-parsimonious VDJ recombination scenarios. In a later analysis, each TCR beta chain was defined by its CDR3 amino acid sequence together with its V-gene family, and reads without a unique V-gene family were excluded. A later analysis removed 600 or so highly shared, low-generation-probability nucleotide sequences to deal with suspected cross-contamination and a sequencing artifact. In a later analysis, a clonal expansion index was calculated for each public chain from normalized within-repertoire ranks of inferred template counts. A later analysis computed generation probabilities with a VDJ recombination model fitted to out-of-frame rearrangements, and checked the results against IGoR. In a later analysis, hypergeometric tests were used to score TCR-TCR, TCR-HLA and TCR-CMV co-occurrence, with a repertoire-size bias correction applied to TCR pairs. A later analysis estimated false discovery rates by permuting HLA or CMV assignments 20 times. In a later analysis, co-occurring TCRs were grouped with DBSCAN, and TCRdist sequence similarity was added when clustering was performed within HLA-allele-positive subsets. For co-occurrence clustering, repertoires with fewer than 30,000 or more than 120,000 public chains were excluded, along with roughly 5 repertoires with anomalous nucleotide sharing. As stored in TCRdb, this immuneACCESS dataset retains in-frame rearrangements with V and J assigned. A fraction of the clones does not appear; measured against another copy, unresolved V genes explain less than half of the discrepancy, and the remainder lacks a known reason. The V and J calls and clone size come from that table; D and trimming were worked out from the DNA. In all, the sample holds approximately 110,000 clones, and 15% of those were seen once. The ten largest clones capture under 2.5% of the sample.

The clonotype comes from a woman between 18 and 30 years old in good health and CMV-seronegative. The rearranged segments are TRBV5-1 and TRBJ2-3; the D gene is perhaps TRBD2, from 7 matching bases. The sample consisted of PBMCs. The sequenced DNA: TGCGCCAGCAGCTTTATGGCGGGGGCCACAGATACGCAGTATTTT. This codes for CASSFMAGATDTQYF.